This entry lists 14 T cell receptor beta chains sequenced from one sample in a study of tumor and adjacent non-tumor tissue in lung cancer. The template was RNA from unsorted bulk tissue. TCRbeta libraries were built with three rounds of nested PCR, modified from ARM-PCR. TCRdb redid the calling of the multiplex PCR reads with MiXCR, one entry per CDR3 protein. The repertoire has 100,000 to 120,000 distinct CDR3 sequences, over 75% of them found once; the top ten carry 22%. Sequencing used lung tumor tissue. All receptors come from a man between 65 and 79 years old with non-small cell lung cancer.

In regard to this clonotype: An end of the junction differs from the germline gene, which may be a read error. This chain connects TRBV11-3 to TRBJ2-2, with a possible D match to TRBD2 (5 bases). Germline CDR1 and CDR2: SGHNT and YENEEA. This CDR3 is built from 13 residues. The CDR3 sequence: CASSLAPPGELPF. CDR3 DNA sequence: TGTGCGAGCAGCTTAGCTCCCCCCGGGGAGCTGCCTTTT.

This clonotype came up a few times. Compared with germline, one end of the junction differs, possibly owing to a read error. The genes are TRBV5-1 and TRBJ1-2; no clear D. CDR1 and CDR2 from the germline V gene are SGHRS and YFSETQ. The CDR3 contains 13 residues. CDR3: CASSLEQFYDYTF. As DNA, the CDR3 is TGCGCCAGCAGTTTGGAACAATTCTATGACTACACCTTC.

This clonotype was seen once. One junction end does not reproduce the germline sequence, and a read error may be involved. The CDR3 nucleotides are TGTGCCAGCAGCTTAGGGGGTAGGGACGGATACAATGAGCTGTTCTTC. Its protein is CASSLGGRDGYNELFF. This sequence joins TRBV11-2 and TRBJ2-1; the D gene could be TRBD1 or TRBD2 (5 bases each). From germline, CDR1 is SGHAT and CDR2 FQNNGV. The CDR3 covers 16 residues.

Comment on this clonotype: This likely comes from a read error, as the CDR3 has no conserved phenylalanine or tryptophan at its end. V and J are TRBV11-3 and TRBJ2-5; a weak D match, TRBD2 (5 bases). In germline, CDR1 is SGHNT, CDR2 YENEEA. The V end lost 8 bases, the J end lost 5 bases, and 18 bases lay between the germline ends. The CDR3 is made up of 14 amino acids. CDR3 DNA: TGTGCCAGCCCTTCCGGCCGGGGTCGGGAGACCCAGTACTTA. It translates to CASPSGRGRETQYL.

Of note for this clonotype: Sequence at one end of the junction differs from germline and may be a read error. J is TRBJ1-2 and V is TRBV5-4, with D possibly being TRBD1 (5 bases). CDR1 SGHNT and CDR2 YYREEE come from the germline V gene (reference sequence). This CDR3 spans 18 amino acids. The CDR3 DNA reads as TGTGCCAGCAGCTTGCATTTGGGAGGAGGGGAGGCTAACTATGGGTACACCTTC. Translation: CASSLHLGGGEANYGYTF. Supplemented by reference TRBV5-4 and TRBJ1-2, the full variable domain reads ETGVTQSPTHLIKTRGQQVTLRCSSQSGHNTVSWYQQALGQGPQFIFQYYREEENGRGNFPPRFSGLQFPNYSSELNVNALELDDSALYLCASSLHLGGGEANYGYTFGSGTRLTVV.

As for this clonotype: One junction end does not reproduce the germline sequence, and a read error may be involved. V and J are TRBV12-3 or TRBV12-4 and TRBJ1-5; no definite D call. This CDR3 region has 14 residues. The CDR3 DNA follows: TGTGCTAGCACCGAGGGAAAATTCAATCAGCCCCAGCATTTT. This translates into CASTEGKFNQPQHF.

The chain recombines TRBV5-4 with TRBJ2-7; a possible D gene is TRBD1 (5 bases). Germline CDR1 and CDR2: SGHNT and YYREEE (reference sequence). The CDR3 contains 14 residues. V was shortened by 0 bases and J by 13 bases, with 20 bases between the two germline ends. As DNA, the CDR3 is TGTGCCAGCAGCTTGGCCGGACAAGCCTACGAGGAATACTTC. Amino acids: CASSLAGQAYEEYF. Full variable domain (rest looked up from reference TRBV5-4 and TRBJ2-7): ETGVTQSPTHLIKTRGQQVTLRCSSQSGHNTVSWYQQALGQGPQFIFQYYREEENGRGNFPPRFSGLQFPNYSSELNVNALELDDSALYLCASSLAGQAYEEYFGPGTRLTVT.

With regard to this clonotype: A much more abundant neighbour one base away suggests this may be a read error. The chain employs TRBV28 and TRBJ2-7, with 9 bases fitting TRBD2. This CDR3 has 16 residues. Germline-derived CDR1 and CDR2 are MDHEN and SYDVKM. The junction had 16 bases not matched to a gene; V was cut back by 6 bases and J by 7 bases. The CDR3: CASSAPLAGGGIEQYF. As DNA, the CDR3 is TGTGCCAGCAGCGCTCCTCTGGCGGGGGGGGGAATAGAGCAGTACTTC.

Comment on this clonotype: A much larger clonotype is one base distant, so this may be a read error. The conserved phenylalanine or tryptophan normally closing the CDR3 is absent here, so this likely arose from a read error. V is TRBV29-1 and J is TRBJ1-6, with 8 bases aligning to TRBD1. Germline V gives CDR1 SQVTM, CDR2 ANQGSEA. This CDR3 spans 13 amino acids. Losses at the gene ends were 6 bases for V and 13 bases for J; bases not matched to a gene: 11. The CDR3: CSVTGTGSSPLHL. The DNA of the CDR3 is TGCAGCGTGACTGGGACAGGCAGTTCGCCCCTCCACTTA.

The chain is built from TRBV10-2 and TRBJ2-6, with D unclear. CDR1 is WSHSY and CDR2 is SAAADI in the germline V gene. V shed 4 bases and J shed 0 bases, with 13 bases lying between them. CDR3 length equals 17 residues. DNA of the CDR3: TGCGCCAGCAGTGGAGGAAACGCGATCTCTGGGGCCAACGTCCTGACTTTC. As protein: CASSGGNAISGANVLTF.

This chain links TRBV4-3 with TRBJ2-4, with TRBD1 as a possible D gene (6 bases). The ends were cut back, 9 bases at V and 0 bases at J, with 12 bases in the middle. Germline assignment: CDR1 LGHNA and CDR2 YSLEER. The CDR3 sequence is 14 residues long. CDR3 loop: CASNQTGAKNIQYF. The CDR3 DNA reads TGCGCCAGTAACCAGACAGGAGCCAAAAACATTCAGTACTTC.

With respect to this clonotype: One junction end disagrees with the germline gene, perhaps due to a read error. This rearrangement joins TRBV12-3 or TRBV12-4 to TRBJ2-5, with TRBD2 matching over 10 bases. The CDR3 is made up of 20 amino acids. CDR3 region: CASKKGDHPTSGLPQENQYF. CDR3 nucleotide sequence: TGTGCTAGCAAAAAAGGCGACCACCCGACTAGCGGGCTTCCCCAGGAGAACCAGTACTTC.

This chain's CDR3 is CASNMVFGSSLTYEQYF. CDR3 bases: TGTGCCAGCAACATGGTATTTGGTAGCTCTCTCACCTACGAGCAGTACTTC. The gene calls are TRBV5-5 and TRBJ2-7, with D unclear. The CDR3 contains 17 residues. Trimming removed 6 bases at V and 2 bases at J, with 24 bases between. Germline V gene data show CDR1 as SGHKS and CDR2 as YYEKEE (reference sequence).

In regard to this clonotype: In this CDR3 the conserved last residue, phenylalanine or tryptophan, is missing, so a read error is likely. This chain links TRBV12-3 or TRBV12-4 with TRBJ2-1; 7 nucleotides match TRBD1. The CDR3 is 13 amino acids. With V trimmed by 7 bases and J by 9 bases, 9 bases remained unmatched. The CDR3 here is CASNFGRGSEQFL. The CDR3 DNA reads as TGTGCCAGCAATTTCGGCAGGGGGAGTGAGCAGTTCCTC.